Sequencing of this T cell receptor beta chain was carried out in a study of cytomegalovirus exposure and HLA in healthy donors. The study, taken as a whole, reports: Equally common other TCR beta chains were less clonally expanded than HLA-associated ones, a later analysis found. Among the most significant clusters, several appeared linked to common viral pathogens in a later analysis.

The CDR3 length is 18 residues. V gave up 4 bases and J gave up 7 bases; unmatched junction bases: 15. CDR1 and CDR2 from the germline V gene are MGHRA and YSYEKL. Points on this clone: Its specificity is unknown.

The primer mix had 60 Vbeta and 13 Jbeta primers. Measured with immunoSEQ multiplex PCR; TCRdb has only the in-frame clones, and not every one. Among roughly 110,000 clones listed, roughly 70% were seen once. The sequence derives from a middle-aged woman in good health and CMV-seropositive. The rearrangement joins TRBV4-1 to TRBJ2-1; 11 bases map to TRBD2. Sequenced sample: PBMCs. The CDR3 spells CASSLVDNSGGAVNEQFF. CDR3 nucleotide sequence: TGCGCCAGCAGCCTTGTCGATAATAGCGGGGGGGCGGTGAATGAGCAGTTCTTC.